What follows are 20 T cell receptor beta chains derived from one specimen sequenced in a study of read filtering for tumor transcriptome and immune sequencing. The library was built from around 0.4 ug RNA with molecular barcoded adaptors for alpha/delta and beta/gamma chains. TCRdb reprocessed the reads via MiXCR and lists one record per CDR3 protein. This table has about 38,000 distinct CDR3 sequences, approximately 15% appearing once. Material: a population of CD138-negative cells sorted from bone marrow. These receptors came from a donor at least 40 years old with multiple myeloma.

This clonotype was seen only a few times. The chain couples TRBV2 to TRBJ2-3, with D possibly TRBD2 on 5 matching bases. CDR1 is SNHLY and CDR2 is FYNNEI in the germline V gene. CDR3 length: 13 amino acids. Trimming took 5 bases from V and 4 from J, leaving 10 bases between them. The CDR3 here is CASSPTRADTQYF. The CDR3 region has the DNA TGTGCCAGCAGTCCTACTAGGGCAGATACGCAGTATTTT.

This clonotype appeared many times. The chain has TRBV12-5 and TRBJ1-5; the D gene is possibly TRBD1 (6 bases). Trimming cost V 2 bases and J 6 bases, with 11 bases left between them. Germline V gene lookup returns CDR1 LGHNT and CDR2 FRNRAP. The CDR3 runs to 14 residues. The CDR3 is CASGLSRGGQPQHF. The CDR3 DNA sequence: TGTGCTAGTGGTTTGTCAAGAGGGGGTCAGCCCCAGCATTTT.

On this clonotype: This CDR3 fails to terminate in the conserved phenylalanine or tryptophan, so it likely reflects a read error. The V and J genes are TRBV20-1 and TRBJ2-3; D is possibly TRBD2 (5 bases). This CDR3 comprises 13 residues. Germline CDR1 reads DFQATT; CDR2 reads SNEGSKA (reference sequence). V lost 3 bases to trimming and J lost 4 bases, with 11 bases between them. This CDR3 reads CSARISGADTQYS. CDR3 in DNA: TGCAGTGCTAGGATCTCCGGGGCAGATACGCAGTATTCT.

Concerning this clonotype: The junction departs from germline at one end; a sequencing error may be responsible. The rearrangement joins TRBV7-9 to TRBJ2-1; D might be TRBD2 (6 bases). CDR3 length: 13 residues. Germline V gene sequence: CDR1 SEHNR, CDR2 FQNEAQ (reference sequence). CDR3 loop: CASSAPGGNEQLF. As DNA, the CDR3 is TGTGCCAGCAGCGCCCCCGGAGGGAATGAGCAGTTATTC.

The chain joins TRBV2 to TRBJ2-3; 7 nucleotides line up with TRBD1. There are 14 residues in the CDR3. V shed 6 bases and J 0 bases; nucleotides not matched to a gene: 3. Germline CDR1 and CDR2: SNHLY and FYNNEI. The DNA of the CDR3 is TGTGCCAGCAGAGGGGGCCCTAGCACAGATACGCAGTATTTT. This sequence encodes CASRGGPSTDTQYF.

This clonotype was counted ten times or more. The rearrangement uses TRBV18 and TRBJ2-2; D possibly corresponds to TRBD1 (5 bases). Germline CDR1 is KGHSH and CDR2 is LQKENI. This CDR3 is 14 amino acids long. Between the trimmed V and J ends, which lost 6 bases and 4 bases, there was a span of 12 bases. The CDR3 DNA is TGTGCCAGCTCTGCACAGGAAACCACCGGGGAGCTGTTTTTT. Protein: CASSAQETTGELFF.

This clonotype was found many times. The CDR3 spells CASSLVGEQFF. CDR3 nucleotide sequence: TGTGCCAGCAGCTTAGTTGGTGAGCAGTTCTTC. The chain links TRBV7-2 to TRBJ2-1; D is unclear. The CDR3 sequence is 11 residues long. CDR1 and CDR2 (germline): SGHTA, FQGNSA. V shed 1 base and J shed 9 bases, with 4 bases lying between them. Full variable domain (remainder filled in from reference TRBV7-2 and TRBJ2-1): GAGVSQSPSNKVTEKGKDVELRCDPISGHTALYWYRQSLGQGLEFLIYFQGNSAPDKSGLPSDRFSAERTGGSVSTLTIQRTQQEDSAVYLCASSLVGEQFFGPGTRLTVL.

This clonotype showed up many times. The CDR3 protein is CASRSLGTPLHF. CDR3 in DNA: TGTGCCAGCAGATCCCTCGGTACACCCCTCCACTTT. The chain employs TRBV4-2 and TRBJ1-6; unclear D gene. The CDR3 totals 12 residues. V lost 6 bases, J lost 11 bases, and 11 bases lay in between. Germline CDR1 is LGHNA and CDR2 is YNFKEQ.

This clonotype was recorded many times. This chain connects TRBV7-2 to TRBJ2-3, with D maybe TRBD1 (5 bases). Looked up from germline, CDR1 is SGHTA and CDR2 is FQGNSA. Deletions cut 5 bases from V and 0 bases from J, with 9 bases between. The length of the CDR3 is 14 residues. The CDR3 nucleotides read TGTGCCAGCAGCCTGGCAGGGAGCACAGATACGCAGTATTTT. It codes for CASSLAGSTDTQYF.

This clonotype showed up many times. The genes are TRBV6-2 or TRBV6-3 and TRBJ1-1; tentatively, D is TRBD1 (5 bases). Trimming removed 1 base from V and 8 bases from J, with 11 bases in between. Per germline, CDR1 MNHEY and CDR2 SVGEGT. The CDR3 is made up of 13 amino acids. CDR3 coding DNA: TGTGCCAGCAGTTACTTTAGACAGCCAGAAGCTTTCTTT. Translating it yields CASSYFRQPEAFF.

This clonotype was observed many times. This chain joins TRBV28 and TRBJ2-3; TRBD2 matches 10 bases. Germline CDR1 reads MDHEN; CDR2 reads SYDVKM. The CDR3 is 16 residues long. Trimming at V came to 1 base and at J to 4 bases, leaving 5 bases not matched to a gene. In DNA, the CDR3 is TGTGCCAGCAGTTTATTAGCGGGAGGCCTCCCAGATACGCAGTATTTT. Its translation: CASSLLAGGLPDTQYF.

This clonotype was seen a few times. Since a much larger clone is just one base distant, this may be a read error. Since the CDR3 does not end with the conserved phenylalanine or tryptophan, this likely comes from a read error. J is TRBJ2-5 and V is TRBV5-1; a possible D gene is TRBD1 (5 bases). The germline CDR1 and CDR2 sequences are SGHRS and YFSETQ. Trimming shortened V by 5 bases and J by 1 base, and 9 bases separated the two germline ends. The CDR3 length is 13 residues. The CDR3 bases are TGCGCCAGCAGTACGACAGTCCAAGAGACCCAGTACCTC. It encodes CASSTTVQETQYL.

The chain is built from TRBV11-2 and TRBJ1-1; D not certain. This CDR3 contains 12 residues. Trimming cost V 1 base and J 4 bases, with 4 bases left between them. The germline CDR1 and CDR2 sequences are SGHAT and FQNNGV. CDR3 sequence (DNA): TGTGCCAGCAGCTTAGTAGGCACTGAAGCTTTCTTT. It specifies CASSLVGTEAFF.

A word on this clonotype: A much larger clone sits a single nucleotide away, making a read error possible. This chain links TRBV6-2 or TRBV6-3 with TRBJ2-5; weak D call: TRBD1 (6 bases). V shed 5 bases and J shed 5 bases, with 15 bases lying between them. Germline CDR1 is MNHEY and CDR2 is SVGEGT. This CDR3 has 14 residues. The CDR3 loop is CASSHGARGETQYF. DNA for the CDR3: TGTGCCAGCAGTCACGGCGCGAGGGGGGAGACCCAGTACTTC.

This clonotype occurred many times. The chain recombines TRBV2 with TRBJ1-5; tentatively, D is TRBD1 (5 bases). Trimming left V 4 bases short and J 1 base short, with 5 bases between. The CDR3 contains 13 residues. Germline CDR1 and CDR2: SNHLY and FYNNEI. The CDR3 sequence is CASSGDSNQPQHF. For the CDR3, the DNA is TGTGCCAGCAGTGGGGACAGCAATCAGCCCCAGCATTTT.

This clonotype was seen many times. V is TRBV30 and J is TRBJ2-1; 9 bases are a match to TRBD2. Trimming took 1 base from V and 6 from J; bases not matched to a gene: 4. Germline V gene data show CDR1 as GTSNPN and CDR2 as SVGIG (reference sequence). This CDR3 contains 14 residues. The CDR3 sequence is CAWSGGRASNEQFF. As DNA, the CDR3 is TGTGCCTGGAGTGGCGGGAGGGCCAGCAATGAGCAGTTCTTC.

Ten or more counts support this clonotype. The rearrangement links TRBV28 to TRBJ2-7; a weak D match, TRBD2 (6 bases). CDR1 and CDR2 from the germline V gene are MDHEN and SYDVKM. The CDR3 is 14 residues long. The V gene lost 3 bases and the J gene lost 4 bases, with 13 bases spanning the gap. CDR3 protein: CASSFYGGGYEQYF. The CDR3 region has the DNA TGTGCCAGCAGTTTCTACGGGGGTGGGTACGAGCAGTACTTC.

There are many counts of this clonotype. This chain uses TRBV20-1 with TRBJ2-7; no clear D. The germline gives CDR1 DFQATT, CDR2 SNEGSKA (reference sequence). The CDR3 has 11 residues. Trimming removed 6 bases from V and 6 bases from J, with 12 bases in between. The CDR3 bases are TGCAGTGCCCCCCTCGGGTCCGAGCAGTACTTC. It specifies CSAPLGSEQYF.

This clonotype was recorded a few times. The V and J genes are TRBV5-6 and TRBJ1-3, with 11 bases matching TRBD1. There are 17 residues in the CDR3. Germline V lookup: CDR1 SGHDT, CDR2 YYEEEE. V lost 2 bases, J lost 4 bases, and 8 bases stayed unmatched. CDR3 in amino acids: CASSLLRDRGKGNTIYF. CDR3 in DNA: TGTGCCAGCAGCTTACTCCGGGACAGGGGGAAAGGAAACACCATATATTTT.

This clonotype was counted many times. The genes are TRBV6-6 and TRBJ2-3; TRBD2 aligns across 12 bases. Germline V gene data show CDR1 as MNHNY and CDR2 as SVGAGI (reference sequence). With 6 bases clipped from V and 8 bases from J, the junction kept 12 bases outside the gene matches. CDR3 length equals 16 residues. CDR3 in DNA: TGTGCCAGCAGCCTAGCGGGAGGGCTCATGGCGGCTACGCAGTATTTT. It translates to CASSLAGGLMAATQYF.